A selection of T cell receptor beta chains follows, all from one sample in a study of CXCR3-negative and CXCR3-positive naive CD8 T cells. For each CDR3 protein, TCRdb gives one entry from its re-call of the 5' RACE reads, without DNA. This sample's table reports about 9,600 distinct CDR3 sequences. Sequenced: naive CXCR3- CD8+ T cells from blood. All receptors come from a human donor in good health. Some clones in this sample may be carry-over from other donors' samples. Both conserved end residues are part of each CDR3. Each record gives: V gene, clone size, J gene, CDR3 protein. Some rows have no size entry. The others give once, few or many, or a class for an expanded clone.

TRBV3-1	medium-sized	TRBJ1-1	CASSQVWERGAFF
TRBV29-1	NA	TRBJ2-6	CSVEDGAGANVLTF
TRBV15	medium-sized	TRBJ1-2	CATSSRDHLDRANYGYTF
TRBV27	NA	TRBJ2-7	CASSPGQGGYEQYF
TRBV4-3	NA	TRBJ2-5	CASSQDFGEGETQYF
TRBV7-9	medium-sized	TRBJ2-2	CASSLADGSYTGELFF
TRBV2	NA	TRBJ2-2	CASTPLEGANTGELFF
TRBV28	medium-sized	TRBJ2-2	CASTPGTSNTGELFF
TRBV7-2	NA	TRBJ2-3	CASSSRRVSTDTQYF
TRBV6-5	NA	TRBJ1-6	CASSYLGGNSPLHF
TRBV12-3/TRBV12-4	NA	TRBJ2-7	CASSSGTSEYYEQYF
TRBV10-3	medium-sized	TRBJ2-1	CAISGTEANYNEQFF
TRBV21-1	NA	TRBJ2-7	CASSIRDYEQYF
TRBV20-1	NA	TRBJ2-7	CSARALSSYEQYF
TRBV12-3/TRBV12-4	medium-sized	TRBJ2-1	CASSGLDEQFF
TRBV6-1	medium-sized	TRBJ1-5	CASSAGGSGQPQHF
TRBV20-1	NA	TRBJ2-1	CSAKGLAGVPNEQFF
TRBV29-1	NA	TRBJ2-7	CSVDKTGGKYEQYF
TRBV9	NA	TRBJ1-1	CASSATGYTEAFF
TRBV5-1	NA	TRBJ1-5	CASSLSGEPQHF
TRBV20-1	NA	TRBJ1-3	CSARDKFIGNTIYF
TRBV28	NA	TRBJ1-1	CASRQGDTEAFF
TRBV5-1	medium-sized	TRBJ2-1	CASSFPIAGEAYNEQFF
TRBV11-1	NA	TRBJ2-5	CASRSDELRGKETQYF
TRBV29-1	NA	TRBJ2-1	CSVEVQAGEQFF
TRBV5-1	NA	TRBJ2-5	CASSLEARELETQYF
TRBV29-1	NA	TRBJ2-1	CSVEDWTGGNEQFF
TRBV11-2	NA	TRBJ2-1	CASSFEGLAANNEQFF
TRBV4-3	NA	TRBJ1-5	CASSQGYSVYQPQHF
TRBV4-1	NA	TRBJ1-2	CASSQDEGANYGYTF
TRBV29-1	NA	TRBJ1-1	CSIHQNTEAFF